The present T cell receptor beta chain was sequenced within a study of coeliac disease (dated by TCRdb to 2022 to 2024). Looking at the study overall: Coeliac patients were categorised as having newly diagnosed active disease, refractory coeliac disease type I, or disease controlled by a gluten-free diet. Next-generation sequencing of rearranged TRB and TRG CDR3 regions was applied to small intestinal lymphocyte fractions from coeliac and non-coeliac patients. The goal was to describe the TR repertoires of small intestinal T cells in active coeliac disease, in refractory type I coeliac disease, and in coeliac disease treated with a gluten-free diet. Samples from some 26 subjects were successfully TRB sequenced, and these included around 22 paired samples of bulk unsorted intraepithelial and lamina propria cells. Refractory coeliac disease type I meant no response to a gluten-free diet for more than 12 months, together with immunophenotypically normal intraepithelial cells. High-resolution HLA typing was unavailable, so biased TRBV7-2 usage was queried as a proof of principle. A total of some 30 patients were included in the full study, of whom about 22 had serologically confirmed coeliac disease and 8 were controls with non-small intestinal disorders.

Libraries were built with the immunoSEQ multiplex PCR assay. The TR loci were subjected to amplification by multiplexed PCR, for which V gene segments served as targets of the forward primers and J gene segments as targets of the reverse primers. Amplified CDR3 regions were sequenced on the Illumina HiSeq System. In the original analysis: Closely related reads were merged with a nearest-neighbour algorithm so that PCR and sequencing errors were removed and data were collapsed into unique sequences. Each repertoire was summarised by clonality and by T cell density, with T cell density defined as TR molecules per amount of genomic DNA input. Public TRs were defined as CDR3 amino acid sequences in at least 80% of unsorted samples, then tested for differential abundance between coeliac and control samples. Differences in clonality and density between disease groups were tested by Kruskal-Wallis tests, followed by Dunn post-tests. Sourced from immuneACCESS, this table was stored by TCRdb with only in-frame sequences that have V and J called. A share of the clones is absent; for the studies checked, an unresolved V gene accounts for under half, and the remainder has no known explanation. The V and J calls and clone size were taken over from that table, and D and trimming were inferred from the DNA. The sample has around 8,400 clones on record, 57% of them singletons. The ten largest clonotypes hold roughly 9.8% of the sample.

Paper-wide results and their limitations: TRB repertoires were found to be largely private, with most amino acid sequences unique to one sample, and no significant difference in V-gene usage was found between disease groups. Active coeliac intraepithelial and lamina propria samples had lower TRB and TRG repertoire clonality than controls, suggesting that diverse T cells were recruited. The approach was considered by the authors to be unsuitable for unbiased detection of gliadin-specific T cells, as gliadin-specific T cells are scarce and rarely shared between patients. Cross-contamination between compartments was possible, because separating intraepithelial cells from lamina propria cells did not produce high-purity fractions.

The germline V end is reduced by 6 bases and the J end by 2 bases; junction bases left unmatched: 10. CDR1 and CDR2 were assigned from the germline V gene as MDHEN and SYDVKM. The CDR3, cysteine through phenylalanine, is 16 amino acids long. Only the CDR3 part of the read is kept: 48 bases, read in frame from the first base. Aliquots of fewer than 600,000 cells were frozen in DMSO/FBS in liquid nitrogen, and a single aliquot per fraction was used for sequencing. Every one of the 30 study patients had an endoscopy and a small intestinal biopsy. Intraepithelial cells were released by stirring biopsies for one hour at 37°C in RPMI containing EGTA, MgCl2 and 1% FBS. The Qiagen DNeasy blood extraction kit was used to extract genomic DNA from the frozen unsorted cell fractions. This clone occurred once. Its antigen is not yet known. The sample holds no much larger clone one base away, and base qualities are not on file.

The V gene is TRBV28 and the J gene is TRBJ2-1; TRBD2 matches 7 bases in the middle. The sequence was collected from a woman aged 60 to 75 with celiac disease. Sample: intraepithelial lymphocytes from the gut. Explained via the paper, the cell subset or site label denotes: intraepithelial cell (IEC) fraction of small intestinal biopsy. The encoded CDR3 is CASRSLKRGPYNEQFF. The nucleotides read TGTGCCAGCAGATCCCTCAAGCGGGGTCCCTACAATGAGCAGTTCTTC. Reference TRBV28 and TRBJ2-1 genes cover what lies past the CDR3, so the full variable domain is DVKVTQSSRYLVKRTGEKVFLECVQDMDHENMFWYRQDPGLGLRLIYFSYDVKMKEKGDIPEGYSVSREKKERFSLILESASTNQTSMYLCASRSLKRGPYNEQFFGPGTRLTVL.